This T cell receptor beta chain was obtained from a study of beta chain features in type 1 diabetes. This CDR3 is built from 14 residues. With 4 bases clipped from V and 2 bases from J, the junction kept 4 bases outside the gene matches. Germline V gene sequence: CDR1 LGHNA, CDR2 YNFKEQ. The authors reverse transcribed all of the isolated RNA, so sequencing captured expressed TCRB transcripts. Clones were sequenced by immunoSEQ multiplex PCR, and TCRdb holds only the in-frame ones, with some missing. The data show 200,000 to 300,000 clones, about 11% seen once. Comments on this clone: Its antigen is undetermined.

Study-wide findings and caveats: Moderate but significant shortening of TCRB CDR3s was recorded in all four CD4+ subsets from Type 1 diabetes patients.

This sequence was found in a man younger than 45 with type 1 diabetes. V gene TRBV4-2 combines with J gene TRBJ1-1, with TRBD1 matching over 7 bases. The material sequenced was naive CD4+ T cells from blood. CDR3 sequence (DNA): TGTGCCAGCAGCCCGGGACAGAGCAACACTGAAGCTTTCTTT. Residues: CASSPGQSNTEAFF.